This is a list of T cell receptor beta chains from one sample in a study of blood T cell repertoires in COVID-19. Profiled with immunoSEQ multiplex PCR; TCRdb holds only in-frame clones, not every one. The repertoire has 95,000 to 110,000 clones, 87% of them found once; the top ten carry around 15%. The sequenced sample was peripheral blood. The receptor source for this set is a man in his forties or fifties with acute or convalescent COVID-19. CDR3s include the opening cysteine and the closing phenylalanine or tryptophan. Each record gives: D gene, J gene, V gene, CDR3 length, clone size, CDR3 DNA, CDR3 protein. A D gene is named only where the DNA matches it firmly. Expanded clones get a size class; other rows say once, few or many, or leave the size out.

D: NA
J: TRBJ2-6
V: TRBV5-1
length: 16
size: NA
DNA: TGCGCCAGCAGCTTGTCTGAGAGCTCTGGGGCCAACGTCCTGACTTTC
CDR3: CASSLSESSGANVLTF

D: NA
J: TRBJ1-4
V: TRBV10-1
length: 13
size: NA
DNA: TGCGCCAGCGGACAGTCAACTAATGAAAAACTGTTTTTT
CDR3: CASGQSTNEKLFF

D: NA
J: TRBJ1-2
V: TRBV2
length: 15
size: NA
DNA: TGTGCCAGCAGTGAAGCAGTGACAGGCCTTCGTGGCTACACCTTC
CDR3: CASSEAVTGLRGYTF

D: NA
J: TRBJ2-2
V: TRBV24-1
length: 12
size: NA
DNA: TGTGCCACCAGTGACGGGTCCGGGGAGCTGTTTTTT
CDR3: CATSDGSGELFF

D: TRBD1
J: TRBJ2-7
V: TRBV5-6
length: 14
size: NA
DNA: TGTGCCAGCAGCCTGGACAGGGTCGGTGTCGAGCAGTACTTC
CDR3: CASSLDRVGVEQYF

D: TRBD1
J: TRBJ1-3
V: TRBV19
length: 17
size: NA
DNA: TGTGCCAGTAGTCGACTGTGGGGACAGGGCTCTGGAAACACCATATATTTT
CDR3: CASSRLWGQGSGNTIYF

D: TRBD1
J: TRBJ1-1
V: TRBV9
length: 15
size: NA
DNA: TGTGCCAGCAGCCCATTCGGGACAGCACGCACTGAAGCTTTCTTT
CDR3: CASSPFGTARTEAFF

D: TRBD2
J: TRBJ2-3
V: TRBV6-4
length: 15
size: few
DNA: TGTGCCAGCAGTGTAGGGCTAGCGGGGCCAGATACGCAGTATTTT
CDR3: CASSVGLAGPDTQYF

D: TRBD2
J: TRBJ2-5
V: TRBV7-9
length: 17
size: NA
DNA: TGTGCCAGCAGCTCATGGACTAGCGGGAGAACTGGGGAGACCCAGTACTTC
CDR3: CASSSWTSGRTGETQYF

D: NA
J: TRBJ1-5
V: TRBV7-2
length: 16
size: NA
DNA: TGTGCCAGCAGCTTCGGGTCGAGATACGGGAATCAGCCCCAGCATTTT
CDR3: CASSFGSRYGNQPQHF

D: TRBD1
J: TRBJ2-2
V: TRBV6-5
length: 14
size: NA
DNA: TGTGCCAGCAGCGCGGGACAGGGGGTCGGGGAGCTGTTTTTT
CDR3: CASSAGQGVGELFF

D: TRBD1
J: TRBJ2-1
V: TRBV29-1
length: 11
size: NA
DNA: TGCAGTTCTAACAGGGGCGGTGAGCAGTTCTTC
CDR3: CSSNRGGEQFF

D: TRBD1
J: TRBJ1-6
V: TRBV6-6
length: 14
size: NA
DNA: TGTGCCAGCAGCTTCGACAGGGTTTATTCACCCCTCCACTTT
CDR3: CASSFDRVYSPLHF

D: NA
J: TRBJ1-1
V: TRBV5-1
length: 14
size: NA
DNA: TGCGCCAGTGGGGGGACTGCCATGAACACTGAAGCTTTCTTT
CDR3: CASGGTAMNTEAFF

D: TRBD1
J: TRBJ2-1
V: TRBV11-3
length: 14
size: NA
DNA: TGTGCCAGCAGCGTCCGGGACAGGGAAAATGAGCAGTTCTTC
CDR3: CASSVRDRENEQFF

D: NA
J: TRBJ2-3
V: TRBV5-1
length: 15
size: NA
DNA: TGCGCCAGCAGCCGCTCGGGACTTTCGGGAGATACGCAGTATTTT
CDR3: CASSRSGLSGDTQYF

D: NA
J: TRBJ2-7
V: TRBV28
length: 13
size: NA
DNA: TGTGCCAGCAGATTCGGGGGGCGCGACGAGCAGTACTTC
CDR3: CASRFGGRDEQYF

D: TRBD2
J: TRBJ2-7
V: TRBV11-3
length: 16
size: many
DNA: TGTGCCAGCAGCCCCCCCTCTAGCGGGAGGGTCGGCGAGCAGTACTTC
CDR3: CASSPPSSGRVGEQYF

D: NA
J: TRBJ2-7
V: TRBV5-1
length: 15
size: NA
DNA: TGCGCCAGCAGCTTGGTAGGCAGGGCCGGCTACGAGCAGTACTTC
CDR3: CASSLVGRAGYEQYF

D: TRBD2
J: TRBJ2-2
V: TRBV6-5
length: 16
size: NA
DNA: TGTGCCAGCAGTTACTCGAGTAGCGGGAGTATCGGGGAGCTGTTTTTT
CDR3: CASSYSSSGSIGELFF

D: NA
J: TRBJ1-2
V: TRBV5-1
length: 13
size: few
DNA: TGCGCCAGCAGCTTCGACACGAAGTATGGCTACACCTTC
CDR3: CASSFDTKYGYTF

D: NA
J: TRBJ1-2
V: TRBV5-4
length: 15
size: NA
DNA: TGTGCCAGCAGCTTAATAGGGGGGGGAGCCTATGGCTACACCTTC
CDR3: CASSLIGGGAYGYTF

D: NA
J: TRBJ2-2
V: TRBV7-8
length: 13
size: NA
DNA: TGTGCCAGCAGCCGTGACATCACCGGGGAGCTGTTTTTT
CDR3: CASSRDITGELFF

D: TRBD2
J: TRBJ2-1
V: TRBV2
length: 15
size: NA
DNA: TGTGCCAGCCCTACTAGGACTAGCGGTAACAATGAGCAGTTCTTC
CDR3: CASPTRTSGNNEQFF

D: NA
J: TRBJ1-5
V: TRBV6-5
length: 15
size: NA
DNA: TGTGCCAGCAGCCTCGAAGGGAGAGAGGCTCAGCCCCAGCATTTT
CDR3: CASSLEGREAQPQHF

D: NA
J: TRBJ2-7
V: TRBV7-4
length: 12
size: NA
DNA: TGTGCCAGCAGCTTTCAGGGAGGCGAGCAGTACTTC
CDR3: CASSFQGGEQYF